The present entry profiles one T cell receptor beta chain with its context. What it binds is unknown. The treatment here: oral pan-JAK inhibitor, 5-10 mg twice daily. Patients with alopecia areata provided lesional scalp punch biopsies as well as peripheral blood. Starting from PBMCs, sorting isolated CD4+ and CD8+ T cells. The entry originates in a study of CD8+ T cells in alopecia areata. The CDR3 runs to 11 residues. The germline gives CDR1 SNHLY, CDR2 FYNNEI. The ends were cut back, 2 bases at V and 6 bases at J, with 4 bases in the middle. Study-wide results and limits: Lesional scalp, especially alopecia totalis/universalis, showed higher clonality than normal scalp. Patients shared TCRs less clearly than mice did, possibly for HLA-related reasons.

Extracted RNA was reverse transcribed, and the resulting cDNA served as sequencing template. Measured with immunoSEQ multiplex PCR; TCRdb has only the in-frame clones, and not every one. Of about 200,000 clones detected, about three fifths appear once; the ten largest clones hold 3% to 4%. The rearrangement joins TRBV2 to TRBJ1-2; D uncertain. Sequencing was performed on CD4+ T cells sorted from blood, taken at week 4, from a patient treated with tofacitinib. This receptor was identified in a human donor with alopecia areata. The CDR3 coding sequence is TGTGCCAGCAGTGAATTTGATGGCTACACCTTC. Amino acid sequence: CASSEFDGYTF.